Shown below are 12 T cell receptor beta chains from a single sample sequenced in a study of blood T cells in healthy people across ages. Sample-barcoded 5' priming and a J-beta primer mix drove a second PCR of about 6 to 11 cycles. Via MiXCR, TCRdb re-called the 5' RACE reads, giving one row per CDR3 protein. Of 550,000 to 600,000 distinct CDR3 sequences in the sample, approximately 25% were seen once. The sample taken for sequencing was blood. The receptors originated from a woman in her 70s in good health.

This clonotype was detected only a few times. The DNA of the CDR3 is TGCAGTGCTAGAGGTGACGGTAGCACAGATACGCAGTATTTT. It yields the protein CSARGDGSTDTQYF. The rearrangement uses TRBV20-1 and TRBJ2-3; D not certain. V was pared by 1 base and J by 0 bases, with 8 bases between. Germline V gene data show CDR1 as DFQATT and CDR2 as SNEGSKA (reference sequence). CDR3 size: 14 residues.

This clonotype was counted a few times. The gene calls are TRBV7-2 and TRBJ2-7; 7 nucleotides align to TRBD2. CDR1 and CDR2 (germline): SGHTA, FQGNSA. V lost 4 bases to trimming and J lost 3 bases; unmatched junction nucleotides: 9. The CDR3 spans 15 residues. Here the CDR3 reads CASSSSGVPGYEQYF. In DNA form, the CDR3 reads TGTGCCAGCAGCTCCAGCGGGGTCCCCGGCTACGAGCAGTACTTC. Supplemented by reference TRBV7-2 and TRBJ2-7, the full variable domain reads GAGVSQSPSNKVTEKGKDVELRCDPISGHTALYWYRQSLGQGLEFLIYFQGNSAPDKSGLPSDRFSAERTGGSVSTLTIQRTQQEDSAVYLCASSSSGVPGYEQYFGPGTRLTVT.

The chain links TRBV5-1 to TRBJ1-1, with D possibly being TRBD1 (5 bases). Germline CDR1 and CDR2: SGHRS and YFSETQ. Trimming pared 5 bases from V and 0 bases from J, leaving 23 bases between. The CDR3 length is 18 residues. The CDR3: CASSYGSGTGFMNTEAFF. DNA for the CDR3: TGCGCCAGCAGTTACGGCTCCGGGACGGGATTCATGAACACTGAAGCTTTCTTT.

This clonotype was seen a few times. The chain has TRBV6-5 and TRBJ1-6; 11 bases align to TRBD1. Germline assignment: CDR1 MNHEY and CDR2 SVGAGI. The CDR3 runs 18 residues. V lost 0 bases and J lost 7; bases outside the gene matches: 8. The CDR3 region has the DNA TGTGCCAGCAGTTACTCTGCCGGGACAGGGGGGCGGAATTCACCCCTCCACTTT. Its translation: CASSYSAGTGGRNSPLHF.

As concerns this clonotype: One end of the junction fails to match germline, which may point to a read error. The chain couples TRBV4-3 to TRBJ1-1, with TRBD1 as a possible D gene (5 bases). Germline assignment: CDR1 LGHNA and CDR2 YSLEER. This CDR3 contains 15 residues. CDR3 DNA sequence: TGCGCCGGCAGCCCCTCGGGGACGGGGGACACTGAAGCTTTCTTT. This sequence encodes CAGSPSGTGDTEAFF.

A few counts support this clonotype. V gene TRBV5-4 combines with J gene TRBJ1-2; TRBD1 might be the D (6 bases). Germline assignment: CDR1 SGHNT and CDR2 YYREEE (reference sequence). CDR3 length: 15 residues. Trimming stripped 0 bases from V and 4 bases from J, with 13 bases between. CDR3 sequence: CASSLGIGQSYGYTF. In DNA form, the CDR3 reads TGTGCCAGCAGCTTGGGGATCGGACAGTCCTATGGCTACACCTTC.

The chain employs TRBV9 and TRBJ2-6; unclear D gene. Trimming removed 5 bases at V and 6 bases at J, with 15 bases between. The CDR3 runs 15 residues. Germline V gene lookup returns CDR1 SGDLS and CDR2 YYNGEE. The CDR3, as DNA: TGTGCCAGCAGAAGAGTCCCCTTTGAGGCCAACGTCCTGACTTTC. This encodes CASRRVPFEANVLTF.

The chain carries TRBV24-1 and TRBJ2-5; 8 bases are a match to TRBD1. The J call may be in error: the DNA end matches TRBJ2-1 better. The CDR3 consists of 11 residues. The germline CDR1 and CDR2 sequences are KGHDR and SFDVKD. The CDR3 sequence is CVAGQGSEQFF. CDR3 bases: TGTGTCGCCGGACAGGGTTCTGAGCAGTTCTTC.

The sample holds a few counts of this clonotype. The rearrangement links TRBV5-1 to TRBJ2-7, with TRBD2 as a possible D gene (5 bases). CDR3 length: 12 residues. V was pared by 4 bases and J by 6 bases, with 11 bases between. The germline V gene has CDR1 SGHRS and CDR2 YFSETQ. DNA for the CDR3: TGCGCCAGCAGCCTGCCCGGGGTCGAGCAGTACTTC. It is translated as CASSLPGVEQYF.

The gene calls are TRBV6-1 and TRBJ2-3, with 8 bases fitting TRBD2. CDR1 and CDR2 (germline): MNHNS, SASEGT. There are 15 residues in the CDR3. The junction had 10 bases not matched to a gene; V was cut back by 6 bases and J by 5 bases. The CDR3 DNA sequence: TGTGCCAGCAGCGTCGGGACCGGGGGGGGAGATACGCAGTATTTT. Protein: CASSVGTGGGDTQYF.

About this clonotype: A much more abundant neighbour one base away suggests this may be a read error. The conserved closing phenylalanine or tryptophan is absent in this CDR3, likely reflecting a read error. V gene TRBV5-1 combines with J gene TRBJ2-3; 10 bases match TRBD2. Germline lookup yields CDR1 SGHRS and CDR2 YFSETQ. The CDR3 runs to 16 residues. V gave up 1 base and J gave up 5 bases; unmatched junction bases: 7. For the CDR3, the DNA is TGCGCCAGCAGCTTGATTCAGCGGGGGGGAGGAGATACGCAGTATCTT. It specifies CASSLIQRGGGDTQYL.

CDR3 sequence: CAIRGAGGQYEQFF. The DNA for the CDR3 is TGTGCCATCAGGGGCGCGGGGGGCCAGTATGAGCAGTTCTTC. The rearrangement uses TRBV10-3 and TRBJ2-1; 8 nucleotides match TRBD2. V lost 6 bases, J lost 8 bases, and 9 bases stayed unmatched. Germline CDR1 and CDR2: ENHRY and SYGVKD. The CDR3 runs to 14 residues.